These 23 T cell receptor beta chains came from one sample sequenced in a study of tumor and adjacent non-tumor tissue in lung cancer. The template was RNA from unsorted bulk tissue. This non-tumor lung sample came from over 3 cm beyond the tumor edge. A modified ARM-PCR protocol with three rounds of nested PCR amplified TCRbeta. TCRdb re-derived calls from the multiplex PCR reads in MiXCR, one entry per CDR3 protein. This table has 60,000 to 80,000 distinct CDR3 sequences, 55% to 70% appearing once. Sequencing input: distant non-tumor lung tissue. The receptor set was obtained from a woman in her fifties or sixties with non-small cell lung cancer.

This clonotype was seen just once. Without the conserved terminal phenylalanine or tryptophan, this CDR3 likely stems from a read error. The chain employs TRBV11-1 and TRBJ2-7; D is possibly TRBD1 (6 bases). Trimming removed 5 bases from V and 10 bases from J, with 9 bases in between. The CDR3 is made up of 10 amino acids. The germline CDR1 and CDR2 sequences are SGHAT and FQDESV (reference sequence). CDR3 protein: CASSGTLQYL. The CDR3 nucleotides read TGTGCCAGCAGCGGGACACTACAGTACCTC.

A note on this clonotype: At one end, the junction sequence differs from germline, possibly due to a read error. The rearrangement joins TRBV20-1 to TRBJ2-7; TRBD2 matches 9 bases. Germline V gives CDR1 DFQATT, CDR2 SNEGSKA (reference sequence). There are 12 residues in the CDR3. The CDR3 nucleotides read TGCAATGTTAGAGGAGCGGGAGGAGAGCAGCACTTC. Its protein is CNVRGAGGEQHF.

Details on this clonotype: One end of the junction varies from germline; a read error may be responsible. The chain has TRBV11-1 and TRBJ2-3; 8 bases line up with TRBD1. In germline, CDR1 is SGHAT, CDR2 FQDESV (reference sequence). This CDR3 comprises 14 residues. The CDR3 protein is CANSLGTGTDTQYF. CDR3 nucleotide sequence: TGTGCAAACAGCTTAGGGACAGGCACAGATACGCAATATTTT. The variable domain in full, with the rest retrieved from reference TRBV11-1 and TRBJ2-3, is EAEVAQSPRYKITEKSQAVAFWCDPISGHATLYWYRQILGQGPELLVQFQDESVVDDSQLPKDRFSAERLKGVDSTLKIQPAELGDSAMYLCANSLGTGTDTQYFGPGTRLTVL.

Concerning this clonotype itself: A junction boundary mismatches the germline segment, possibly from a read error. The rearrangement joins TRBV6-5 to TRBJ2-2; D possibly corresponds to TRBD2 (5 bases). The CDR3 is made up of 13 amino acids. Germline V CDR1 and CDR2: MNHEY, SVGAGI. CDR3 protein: CASCYSAVGELVF. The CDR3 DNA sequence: TGTGCCAGCTGTTACTCCGCTGTCGGGGAGCTGGTTTTT.

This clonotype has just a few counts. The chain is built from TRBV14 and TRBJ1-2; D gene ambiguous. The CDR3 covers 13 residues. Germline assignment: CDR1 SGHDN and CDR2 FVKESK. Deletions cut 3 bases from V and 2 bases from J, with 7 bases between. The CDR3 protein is CASSHARNYGYTF. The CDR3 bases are TGTGCCAGCAGCCATGCTAGAAACTATGGCTACACCTTC.

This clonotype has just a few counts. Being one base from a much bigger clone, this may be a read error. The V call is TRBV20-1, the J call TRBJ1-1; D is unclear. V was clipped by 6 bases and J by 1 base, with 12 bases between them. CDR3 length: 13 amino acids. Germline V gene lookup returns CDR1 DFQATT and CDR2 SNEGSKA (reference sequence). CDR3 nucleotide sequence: TGCAGTGCATCTTATATGGGGAACACTGAAGCTTTCTTT. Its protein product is CSASYMGNTEAFF.

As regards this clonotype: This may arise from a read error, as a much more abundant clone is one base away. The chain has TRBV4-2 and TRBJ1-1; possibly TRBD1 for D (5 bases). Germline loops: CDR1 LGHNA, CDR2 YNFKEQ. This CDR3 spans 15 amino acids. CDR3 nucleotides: TGTGTCAGCAGCCAAGGGGTTGGGGGGGACACTGAAGCTTTCTTT. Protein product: CVSSQGVGGDTEAFF.

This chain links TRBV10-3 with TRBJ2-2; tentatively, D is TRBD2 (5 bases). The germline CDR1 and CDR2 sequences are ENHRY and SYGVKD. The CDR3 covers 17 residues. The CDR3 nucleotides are TGTACCACCAGTGAGTCGAAAACTAGAACGAACACCGGGGAGCTGTTTTTT. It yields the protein CTTSESKTRTNTGELFF.

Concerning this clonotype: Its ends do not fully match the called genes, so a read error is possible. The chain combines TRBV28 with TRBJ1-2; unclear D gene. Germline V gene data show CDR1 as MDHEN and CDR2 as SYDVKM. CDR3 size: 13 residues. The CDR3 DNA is TGTGCCAGCCAAGCAGGCGTCAACTATGGCTACGCCTTC. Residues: CASQAGVNYGYAF.

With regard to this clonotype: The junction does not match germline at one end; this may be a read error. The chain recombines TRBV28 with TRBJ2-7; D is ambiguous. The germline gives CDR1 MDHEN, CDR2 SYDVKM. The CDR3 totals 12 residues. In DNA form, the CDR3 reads TGTGCCAGCAGCCGCAGTTCCTACGATCAGTACTTC. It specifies CASSRSSYDQYF. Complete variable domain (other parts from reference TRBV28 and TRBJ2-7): DVKVTQSSRYLVKRTGEKVFLECVQDMDHENMFWYRQDPGLGLRLIYFSYDVKMKEKGDIPEGYSVSREKKERFSLILESASTNQTSMYLCASSRSSYDQYFGPGTRLTVT.

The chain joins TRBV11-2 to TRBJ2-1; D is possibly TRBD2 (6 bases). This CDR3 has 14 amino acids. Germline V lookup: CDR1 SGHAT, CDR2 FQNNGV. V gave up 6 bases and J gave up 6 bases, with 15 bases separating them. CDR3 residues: CASRGRLAVNEQFF. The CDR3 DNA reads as TGTGCCAGCAGGGGGAGGCTAGCAGTCAATGAGCAGTTCTTC. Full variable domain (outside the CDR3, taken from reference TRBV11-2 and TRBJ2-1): EAGVAQSPRYKIIEKRQSVAFWCNPISGHATLYWYQQILGQGPKLLIQFQNNGVVDDSQLPKDRFSAERLKGVDSTLKIQPAKLEDSAVYLCASRGRLAVNEQFFGPGTRLTVL.

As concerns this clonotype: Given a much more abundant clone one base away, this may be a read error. The CDR3 reads CASGPPWGGTEAFF. The CDR3 nucleotides are TGTGCCAGCGGACCTCCTTGGGGGGGCACTGAAGCTTTCTTT. The chain employs TRBV5-4 and TRBJ1-1; D is possibly TRBD1 (5 bases). V was clipped by 7 bases and J by 4 bases, with 17 bases between them. The CDR3 sequence is 14 residues long. Germline V lookup: CDR1 SGHNT, CDR2 YYREEE (reference sequence).

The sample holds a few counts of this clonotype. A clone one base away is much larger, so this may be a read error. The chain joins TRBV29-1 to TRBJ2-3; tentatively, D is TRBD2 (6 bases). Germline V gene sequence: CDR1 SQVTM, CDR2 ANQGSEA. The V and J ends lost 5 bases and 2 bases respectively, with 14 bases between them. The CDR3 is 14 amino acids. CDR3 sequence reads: CSVHGGANTDTQYF. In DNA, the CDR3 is TGCAGCGTTCACGGCGGGGCTAACACAGATACGCAGTATTTT.

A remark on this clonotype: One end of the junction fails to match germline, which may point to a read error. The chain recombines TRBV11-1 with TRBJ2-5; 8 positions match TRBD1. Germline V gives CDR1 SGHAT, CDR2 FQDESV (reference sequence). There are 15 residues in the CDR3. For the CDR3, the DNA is TGTGCCGGCAGCTCAGTGGGCCAGGGGGCGCAGACCCAGTACTTC. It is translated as CAGSSVGQGAQTQYF.

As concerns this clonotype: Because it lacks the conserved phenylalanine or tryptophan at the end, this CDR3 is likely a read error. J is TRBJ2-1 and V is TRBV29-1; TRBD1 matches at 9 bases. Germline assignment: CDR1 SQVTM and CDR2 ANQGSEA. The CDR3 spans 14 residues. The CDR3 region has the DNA TGCAGCGTTGAAAAGCCGGGACAGGGATATGAACAGTTCCTC. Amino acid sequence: CSVEKPGQGYEQFL.

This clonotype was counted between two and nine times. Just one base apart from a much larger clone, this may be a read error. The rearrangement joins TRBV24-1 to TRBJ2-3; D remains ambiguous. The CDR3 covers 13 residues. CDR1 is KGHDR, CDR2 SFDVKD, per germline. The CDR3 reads CATSGPHTYTQYF. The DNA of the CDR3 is TGTGCCACCAGTGGACCCCACACATATACGCAGTATTTT.

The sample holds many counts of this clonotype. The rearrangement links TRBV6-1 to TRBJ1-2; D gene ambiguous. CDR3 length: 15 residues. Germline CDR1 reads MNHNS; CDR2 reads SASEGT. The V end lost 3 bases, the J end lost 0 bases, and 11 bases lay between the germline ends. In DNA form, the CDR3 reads TGTGCCAGCAGTGACTACAGCCTCCCTAACTATGGCTACACCTTC. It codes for CASSDYSLPNYGYTF.

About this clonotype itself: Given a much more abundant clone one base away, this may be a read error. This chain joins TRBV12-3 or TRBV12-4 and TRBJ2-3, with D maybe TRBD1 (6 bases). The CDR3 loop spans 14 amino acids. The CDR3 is CASSSQGFTGTQYF. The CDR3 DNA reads TGTGCCAGCAGTTCCCAGGGGTTCACAGGTACGCAGTATTTT.

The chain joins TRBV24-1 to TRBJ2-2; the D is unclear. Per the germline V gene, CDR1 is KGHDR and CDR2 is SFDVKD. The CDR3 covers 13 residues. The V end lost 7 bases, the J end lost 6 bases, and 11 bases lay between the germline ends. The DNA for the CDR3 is TGTGCCACCAGGGCAGGTCCTGCCGGGGAGCTGTTTTTT. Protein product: CATRAGPAGELFF.

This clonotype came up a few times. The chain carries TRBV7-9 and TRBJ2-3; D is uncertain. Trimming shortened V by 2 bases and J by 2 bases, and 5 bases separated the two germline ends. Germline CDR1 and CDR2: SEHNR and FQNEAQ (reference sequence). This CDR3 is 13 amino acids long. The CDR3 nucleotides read TGTGCCAGCAGCTTAACCCACACAGATACGCAGTATTTT. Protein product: CASSLTHTDTQYF.

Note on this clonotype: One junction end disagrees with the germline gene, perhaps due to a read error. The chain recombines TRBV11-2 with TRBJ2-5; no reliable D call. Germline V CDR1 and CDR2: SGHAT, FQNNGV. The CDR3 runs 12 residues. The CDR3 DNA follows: TGTGCCAACAGCCCTACTGGGGAGACCCAGTACTTC. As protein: CANSPTGETQYF.

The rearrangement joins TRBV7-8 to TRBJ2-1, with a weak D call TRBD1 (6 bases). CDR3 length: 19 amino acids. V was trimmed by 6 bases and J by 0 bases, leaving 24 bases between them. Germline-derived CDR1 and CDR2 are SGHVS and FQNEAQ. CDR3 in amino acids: CASSLLARGNLGSYNEQFF. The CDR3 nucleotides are TGTGCCAGCAGTTTACTTGCCAGGGGAAATCTGGGCTCCTACAATGAGCAGTTCTTC.

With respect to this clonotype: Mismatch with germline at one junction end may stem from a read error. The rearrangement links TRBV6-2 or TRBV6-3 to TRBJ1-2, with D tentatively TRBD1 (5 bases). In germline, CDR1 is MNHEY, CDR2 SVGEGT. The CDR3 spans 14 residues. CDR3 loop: CARSRGQGQDGYAF. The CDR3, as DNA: TGTGCCAGAAGCCGCGGACAAGGGCAGGATGGCTACGCCTTC.